This T cell receptor (beta chain) is from a study of blood T cell repertoires in COVID-19. This clone was seen a handful of times. Clones were read by immunoSEQ multiplex PCR, and TCRdb kept only the in-frame ones, dropping some. In the table there are about 140,000 clones, over 70% of which are singletons. This CDR3 region has 15 residues. The V end lost 1 base, the J end lost 10 bases, and 14 bases lay between the germline ends. Per germline, CDR1 MNHNS and CDR2 SASEGT. Grouping used clinical history reported by participants in a survey and questionnaire. The sequence came from a man between 70 and 80 years old who had been exposed to COVID-19. The rearrangement uses TRBV6-1 and TRBJ1-6, with TRBD1 as a possible D gene (6 bases). The sequenced material came from PBMCs or T cells enriched from blood (not recorded which). The CDR3 reads CASSEVGRGRSPLHF. The CDR3 DNA sequence: TGTGCCAGCAGTGAAGTTGGCAGGGGACGATCACCCCTCCACTTT.